What follows is one TCR beta chain and its context. Its antigen is not yet known. Within one base of it there is no much larger clone, and no base qualities were kept. The intended sense of this specimen's time point label: newly diagnosed GD, antithyroid drugs for less than 3 months. RNA was extracted from PBMCs in TRIzol for both TCR sequencing and RNA sequencing. The diagnosis of Graves' disease followed American Thyroid Association guidelines. Recruitment of patients was carried out at an endocrinology department in Xi'an, China. Each patient gave about 10 milliliters of peripheral blood, collected in an EDTA anticoagulant tube. Ficoll Paque Plus density gradient separation was used to isolate PBMCs, and no additional T cell sorting was done. RNA quality was checked with an Agilent 2100 Bioanalyzer and agarose gel, and concentration with a NanoDrop 2000. The sample belongs to a study of regulatory T cells in long-lasting Graves disease (dated by TCRdb to the early 2020s). For the wider study: Newly diagnosed Graves' disease patients had taken antithyroid drugs for less than 3 months. A total of 35 or so samples were covered by TCR sequencing, comprising roughly 13 persistent and approximately 20 newly diagnosed Graves' disease patients. This study used TCR sequencing and RNA sequencing of peripheral blood to compare persistent Graves' disease patients against newly diagnosed Graves' disease patients. The study took place in China and was registered as a clinical trial. Study-wide conclusions, independent of this receptor: Persistent disease showed preferential use of TRBV28, TRBJ1-2 and TRBJ2-5, whereas newly diagnosed disease favored TRBV20-1 and TRBJ2-1. Only the TCR beta chain was sequenced and analyzed. Persistent patients shared more public clonotypes among themselves (under 3,000) than newly diagnosed patients did (approximately 970). Compared with newly diagnosed patients, patients with persistent Graves' disease had lower TCR Shannon entropy and fewer highly expanded clones, which suggests clonal expansion. Only peripheral blood was studied, because thyroid tissue, the primary lesion, was inaccessible. The small sample size was acknowledged by the authors as a limitation that may reduce accuracy.

The CDR3 numbers 17 residues from cysteine through phenylalanine. Only CDR3 DNA remains: 51 bases, in frame from the first base. Relative to germline, V is missing 6 bases and J is missing 4 bases, with 13 bases of the junction outside any gene match. From a lookup of the germline V gene, CDR1 and CDR2 are MNHNS and SASEGT. Libraries were constructed by multiplex PCR. TCRdb lists the instrument as Illumina HiSeq 4000. iRepertoire HTBI primers and Arm-PCR amplification of CDR3 regions were used to construct TCR beta libraries. Before sequencing, the PCR products underwent gel purification. In the paper's pipeline: Gene usage analysis of CDR3 amino acid clonotypes relied on the approximately 60 TRBV and 13 to 15 TRBJ segments identified across samples. COPE and FqMerger were used to merge filtered high-quality paired reads into contigs. BLAST was used to align contigs to the IMGT TRBV, TRBD and TRBJ reference genes, and CDR3 was defined following IMGT. Clonotypes above 0.1% frequency were classified as highly expanded clones. Shannon entropy was used to measure repertoire diversity, and the Gini coefficient was used to measure V-J evenness. Public clonotypes were defined as clonotypes shared by more than one individual. TCRdb trimmed the raw reads at Q25, called clones with MiXCR and kept productive beta chains. Every entry covers one CDR3 protein and lists the most common genes and DNA from its rows. TCRdb, rather than the study authors, made the V and J calls. A total of 240,000 or so distinct CDR3 sequences appear in this sample, just over 20% of them only once. The top ten clonotypes cover 14% of the sample.

The receptor comes from a female donor with Graves disease. This material consisted of peripheral blood mononuclear cells (PBMCs), taken at new diagnosis, from a patient treated with antithyroid drugs. The V and J segments used are TRBV6-1 and TRBJ1-2; 11 nucleotides in the junction match TRBD1. The CDR3 has the sequence CASSFMIGTGGSYGYTF. The DNA sequence is given as TGTGCCAGCAGCTTCATGATAGGGACAGGGGGGAGCTATGGCTACACCTTC.